The clone carrying this T cell receptor (beta chain) has ten or more counts. Sample-barcoded 5' priming and a J-beta primer mix drove a second PCR of roughly 7 to 11 cycles. TCRdb re-derived calls from the 5' RACE reads in MiXCR, one entry per CDR3 protein. The sample gives 850,000 to 950,000 distinct CDR3 sequences, about 28% of which show up once; 15% to 20% is in the top ten. This sample was taken from a study of blood T cells in healthy people across ages. Overall study: T cells yielded about one barcoded beta molecule per two cells through template switching.

V lost 0 bases and J lost 2, with 14 bases in between. In germline, CDR1 is SGHRS, CDR2 YFSETQ. The CDR3 sequence is 16 residues long. Total RNA was extracted at no less than 6 micrograms per sample. Sequencing was carried out using blood. V is TRBV5-1 and J is TRBJ2-5; TRBD1 or TRBD2 may be the D gene (6 bases each). The source is a woman aged 80 or over in good health. DNA of the CDR3: TGCGCCAGCAGCTTGGTAGGGGGGAGTGCGCAAGAGACCCAGTACTTC. Its protein is CASSLVGGSAQETQYF.